This T cell receptor (beta chain) was identified during a study of blood T cell repertoires in COVID-19. Only a few counts were recorded for this clone. TCRdb's table, derived via immunoSEQ multiplex PCR, lists solely in-frame clones and lacks some. Of roughly 360,000 clones in the sample, roughly 87% were seen once. The CDR3 extends over 15 amino acids. Trimming took 5 bases from V and 3 from J, leaving 16 bases between them. Germline V gives CDR1 MNHEY, CDR2 SVGAGI. This receptor was obtained from a woman in her 50s who had recovered from COVID-19. This rearrangement joins TRBV6-5 to TRBJ1-1, with D possibly being TRBD1 (5 bases). Sequenced sample: PBMCs or T cells enriched from blood (not recorded which). The CDR3 sequence is CASSRNQGRDTEAFF. CDR3 bases: TGTGCCAGCAGTAGAAACCAGGGTCGGGACACTGAAGCTTTCTTT.